These T cell receptor beta chains were read from a single sample in a study of human T cells and chemical hapten exposure. TCRdb re-analysed the RACE reads in MiXCR, keeping a single row per CDR3 protein. The sample has tens of thousands of distinct CDR3 sequences; roughly 3.3% are singletons. Sequences were derived from whole blood, sampled in connection with sensitization to the hapten diphenylcyclopropenone (DPC). These receptors were obtained from a man aged 35-49 years with alopecia areata. Some clones in this sample may be carry-over from other donors' samples. The CDR3 runs from the conserved cysteine through the conserved F or W. Fields, in order: J gene, V gene, D gene, clone size, CDR3 DNA, CDR3 protein. The D gene is left open where the match is weak. Size is stated as once, few, many or a size class.

j_gene: TRBJ1-1
v_gene: TRBV18
d_gene: -
abundance: many
CDR3nt: TGTGCCAGCTCCCTAGAGAAGGGTGTCACTGAAGCTTTCTTT
CDR3aa: CASSLEKGVTEAFF

j_gene: TRBJ2-7
v_gene: TRBV7-2
d_gene: TRBD2
abundance: many
CDR3nt: TGTGCCAGCAGCCTAGGACTAGCCATATCCTACGAGCAGTACTTC
CDR3aa: CASSLGLAISYEQYF

j_gene: TRBJ2-1
v_gene: TRBV7-9
d_gene: TRBD2
abundance: few
CDR3nt: TGTGCCAGCAGCTCCAGGACAGATTTTCGGACTAGCGCTTCCTACAATGAGCAGTTCTTC
CDR3aa: CASSSRTDFRTSASYNEQFF

j_gene: TRBJ2-6
v_gene: TRBV7-2
d_gene: -
abundance: few
CDR3nt: TGTGCCAGCAGCTTAGTCCACAGCTCTGGGGCCAACGTCCTGACTTTC
CDR3aa: CASSLVHSSGANVLTF

j_gene: TRBJ2-1
v_gene: TRBV7-9
d_gene: TRBD2
abundance: many
CDR3nt: TGTGCCAGCAGCTTCCTAGCGGGAGGTTTATACAATGAGCAGTTCTTC
CDR3aa: CASSFLAGGLYNEQFF

j_gene: TRBJ1-4
v_gene: TRBV7-9
d_gene: TRBD1
abundance: few
CDR3nt: TGTGCCAGCAGCCAATACTCCGGGACAGCTAAAACAACTAATGAAAAACTGTTTTTT
CDR3aa: CASSQYSGTAKTTNEKLFF

j_gene: TRBJ2-7
v_gene: TRBV7-2
d_gene: -
abundance: medium-sized
CDR3nt: TGTGCCAGCAGCTCACGATGGGGGAACTACGAGCAGTACTTC
CDR3aa: CASSSRWGNYEQYF

j_gene: TRBJ2-7
v_gene: TRBV4-2
d_gene: -
abundance: few
CDR3nt: TGTGCCAGCAGCCAAGTTCTTACTAGCCGATCCTACGAGCAGTACTTC
CDR3aa: CASSQVLTSRSYEQYF

j_gene: TRBJ2-7
v_gene: TRBV11-2
d_gene: -
abundance: many
CDR3nt: TGTGCCAGCGGCCACGGTTGGGGTTACGAGCAGTACTTC
CDR3aa: CASGHGWGYEQYF

j_gene: TRBJ2-3
v_gene: TRBV6-4
d_gene: -
abundance: many
CDR3nt: TGTGCCAGCAGTGACTCGTGGGGGCGAGTAGATACGCAGTATTTT
CDR3aa: CASSDSWGRVDTQYF

j_gene: TRBJ2-3
v_gene: TRBV20-1
d_gene: TRBD2
abundance: many
CDR3nt: TGCAGTGCTAGAGATTTGAGCGGGAGGGCCCCGACAGATACGCAGTATTTT
CDR3aa: CSARDLSGRAPTDTQYF